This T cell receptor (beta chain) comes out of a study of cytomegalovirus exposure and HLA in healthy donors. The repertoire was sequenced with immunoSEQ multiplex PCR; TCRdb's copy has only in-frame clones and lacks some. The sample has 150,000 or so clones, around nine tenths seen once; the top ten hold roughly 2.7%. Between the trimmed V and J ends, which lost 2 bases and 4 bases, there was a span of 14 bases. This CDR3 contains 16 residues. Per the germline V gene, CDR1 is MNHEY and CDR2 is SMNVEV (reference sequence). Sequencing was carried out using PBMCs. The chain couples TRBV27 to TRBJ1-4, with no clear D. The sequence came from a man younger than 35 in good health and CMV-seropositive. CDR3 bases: TGTGCCAGCAGTTTAAGGCGGGATCACGTTAATGAAAAACTGTTTTTT. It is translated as CASSLRRDHVNEKLFF.